A selection of T cell receptor beta chains follows, all from one sample in a study of blood T cell repertoires in COVID-19. Libraries were prepared by immunoSEQ multiplex PCR; TCRdb keeps only in-frame clonotypes and omits some of them. The sample records fewer than 250,000 clones, 88% being singletons. The sample comprised peripheral blood. All receptors derive from a woman in her 40s who had recovered from COVID-19. CDR3s include the opening cysteine and the closing phenylalanine or tryptophan. D genes are given only for firm matches. Clone size is given for some rows only: seen once, a few or many times, or a class if the clone is expanded.

>TRBJ1-1|.|TRBV28|.
CASSYRWNTEAFF
TGTGCCAGCAGTTATAGATGGAACACTGAAGCTTTCTTT
>TRBJ2-3|.|TRBV30|.
CAWSLTSGTDTQYF
TGTGCCTGGAGTCTGACTAGTGGCACAGATACGCAGTATTTT
>TRBJ1-5|TRBD1|TRBV19|.
CASAPGQFSNQPQHF
TGTGCCAGTGCCCCGGGACAGTTTAGCAATCAGCCCCAGCATTTT
>TRBJ2-7|TRBD2|TRBV6-2/TRBV6-3|.
CASSQPGLAAYEQYF
TGTGCCAGCAGTCAACCGGGACTAGCGGCCTACGAGCAGTACTTC
>TRBJ2-7|TRBD2|TRBV2|once
CATSELTSGRAYEQYF
TGTGCCACCTCGGAGCTAACTAGCGGGAGAGCCTACGAGCAGTACTTC
>TRBJ1-2|.|TRBV6-5|.
CASRPNEYYGYTF
TGTGCCAGCAGGCCGAACGAGTACTATGGCTACACCTTC
>TRBJ2-1|.|TRBV29-1|.
CSDASSIPSEQFF
TGCAGCGACGCCTCTAGCATTCCATCTGAGCAGTTCTTC
>TRBJ2-1|.|TRBV7-9|.
CASSLLQGHHNEQFF
TGTGCCAGCAGCTTACTGCAGGGGCACCATAATGAGCAGTTCTTC
>TRBJ1-2|TRBD1|TRBV6-5|.
CASSYGTGNYGYTF
TGTGCCAGCAGTTATGGGACAGGGAACTATGGCTACACCTTC
>TRBJ2-2|TRBD2|TRBV30|.
CAWNRIRTSGNTGELFF
TGTGCCTGGAATCGTATCCGGACTAGCGGCAACACCGGGGAGCTGTTTTTT
>TRBJ2-1|.|TRBV2|few
CASIYLSPDNEQFF
TGTGCCAGCATCTACCTTTCCCCCGACAATGAGCAGTTCTTC
>TRBJ1-2|.|TRBV24-1|few
CATSDLQGPGGYTF
TGTGCCACCAGTGATTTGCAGGGCCCTGGTGGCTACACCTTC
>TRBJ2-3|TRBD2|TRBV3-1/TRBV3-2|.
CASSQGTSGNTDTQYF
TGTGCCAGCAGCCAAGGGACTAGCGGGAACACAGATACGCAGTATTTT
>TRBJ2-5|TRBD1|TRBV9|.
CASSEGDSQETQYF
TGTGCCAGCAGCGAGGGGGACAGCCAAGAGACCCAGTACTTC
>TRBJ2-5|TRBD2|TRBV7-2|.
CASNSRVAGDGETQYF
TGTGCCAGCAACTCAAGGGTAGCGGGAGATGGAGAGACCCAGTACTTC
>TRBJ2-2|.|TRBV18|.
CASSQRSDTGELFF
TGTGCCAGCTCACAAAGATCGGACACCGGGGAGCTGTTTTTT
>TRBJ2-4|TRBD1|TRBV5-5|few
CASSQGQHLAKNIQYF
TGTGCCAGCAGCCAGGGACAGCACTTAGCCAAAAACATTCAGTACTTC
>TRBJ1-1|.|TRBV9|.
CASSVDMNTEAFF
TGTGCCAGCAGCGTAGACATGAACACTGAAGCTTTCTTT
>TRBJ2-7|TRBD1|TRBV5-1|few
CASSWGQGAYEQYF
TGCGCCAGCAGCTGGGGACAGGGGGCCTACGAGCAGTACTTC
>TRBJ2-2|TRBD1|TRBV28|.
CASSPGGQGFTGELFF
TGTGCCAGCAGTCCAGGGGGACAGGGGTTCACCGGGGAGCTGTTTTTT
>TRBJ1-2|TRBD1|TRBV5-1|.
CASSLESTGGYGYTF
TGCGCCAGCAGCCTTGAGTCGACAGGGGGTTATGGCTACACCTTC
>TRBJ1-5|.|TRBV28|few
CASSPERPGNQPQHF
TGTGCCAGCAGTCCCGAGAGGCCAGGGAATCAGCCCCAGCATTTT
>TRBJ2-5|.|TRBV5-8|.
CASSYRGTEETQYF
TGTGCCAGCAGCTACCGGGGGACAGAGGAGACCCAGTACTTC
>TRBJ2-5|TRBD1|TRBV7-6|.
CASSLGAGGLQETQYF
TGTGCCAGCAGCTTAGGGGCAGGGGGCCTCCAAGAGACCCAGTACTTC
>TRBJ1-1|TRBD1|TRBV7-3|.
CASSLRDSTPSSTEAFF
TGTGCCAGCAGCTTAAGGGACAGTACTCCCTCGAGCACTGAAGCTTTCTTT
>TRBJ2-5|TRBD2|TRBV28|.
CASRGFGGGPETQYF
TGTGCCAGCAGGGGATTCGGGGGAGGGCCGGAGACCCAGTACTTC
>TRBJ2-7|.|TRBV30|.
CAWSGGNSYEQYF
TGTGCCTGGAGTGGAGGGAATTCCTACGAGCAGTACTTC
>TRBJ2-7|TRBD2|TRBV5-1|.
CASSSASGNGDEQYF
TGCGCCAGCAGCTCAGCTAGCGGGAATGGCGACGAGCAGTACTTC
>TRBJ1-5|.|TRBV6-1|.
CASSEEQKIWHQPQHF
TGTGCCAGCAGTGAAGAACAGAAAATATGGCATCAGCCCCAGCATTTT
>TRBJ1-1|.|TRBV5-6|.
CASSLPTTQGTGTEAFF
TGTGCCAGCAGCTTGCCCACCACACAGGGAACGGGGACTGAAGCTTTCTTT
>TRBJ2-5|TRBD2|TRBV19|.
CASSMGGLAGVLVETQYF
TGTGCCAGTAGTATGGGGGGACTAGCGGGAGTGTTGGTTGAGACCCAGTACTTC
>TRBJ2-5|.|TRBV24-1|.
CATSDGGLTKETQYF
TGTGCCACCAGTGATGGGGGACTGACCAAAGAGACCCAGTACTTC
>TRBJ2-3|TRBD2|TRBV30|.
CAWSPRTSRHTDTQYF
TGTGCCTGGAGTCCCCGGACTAGCAGACACACAGATACGCAGTATTTT
>TRBJ1-1|.|TRBV25-1|once
CASRGDLGQNTEAFF
TGTGCCAGCCGGGGGGATTTAGGACAGAACACTGAAGCTTTCTTT
>TRBJ1-1|.|TRBV18|.
CASSPLTSGYKGTEAFF
TGTGCCAGCTCACCACTAACGTCAGGCTATAAGGGGACTGAAGCTTTCTTT
>TRBJ2-2|.|TRBV21-1|.
CASRTFRRTTLPNTGELFF
TGTGCCAGCAGAACTTTTAGGCGGACTACTCTCCCTAACACCGGGGAGCTGTTTTTT
>TRBJ2-5|TRBD2|TRBV4-2|.
CASSQDRGDQETQYF
TGTGCCAGCAGCCAAGATCGGGGGGACCAAGAGACCCAGTACTTC
>TRBJ2-1|.|TRBV19|.
CASSIPEYNEQFF
TGTGCCAGTAGTATTCCAGAATACAATGAGCAGTTCTTC
>TRBJ2-1|TRBD2|TRBV18|.
CASSLRASGNNEQFF
TGTGCCAGCTCACTTCGGGCTAGCGGCAACAATGAGCAGTTCTTC
>TRBJ2-4|TRBD1|TRBV3-1/TRBV3-2|.
CASSATSGTELAKNIQYF
TGTGCCAGCAGCGCAACTTCGGGGACAGAACTAGCCAAAAACATTCAGTACTTC
>TRBJ2-2|.|TRBV18|.
CASSLTRSTGELFF
TGTGCCAGCTCACTCACCAGAAGCACCGGGGAGCTGTTTTTT
>TRBJ2-7|TRBD1|TRBV27|.
CASSLTDRVHEQYF
TGTGCCAGCAGTCTCACTGACAGGGTCCACGAGCAGTACTTC
>TRBJ1-2|.|TRBV7-3|.
CASSLAGRGYTF
TGTGCCAGCAGCTTAGCCGGTCGGGGCTACACCTTC
>TRBJ2-3|.|TRBV6-5|.
CASTSGGQNTDTQYF
TGTGCCAGCACGTCCGGGGGACAGAATACAGATACGCAGTATTTT
>TRBJ1-5|.|TRBV18|.
CASSPSAGTTNNQPQHF
TGTGCCAGCTCACCATCCGCCGGGACAACCAACAATCAGCCCCAGCATTTT
>TRBJ1-5|.|TRBV30|.
CAWSVGGDQPQHF
TGTGCCTGGAGTGTAGGCGGGGATCAGCCCCAGCATTTT
>TRBJ2-1|TRBD2|TRBV7-2|.
CASSPPGTSGSNEQFF
TGTGCCAGCAGCCCCCCAGGGACTAGCGGGAGCAATGAGCAGTTCTTC
>TRBJ1-2|TRBD1|TRBV5-1|.
CASSWAGTVEGYTF
TGCGCCAGCAGCTGGGCCGGGACAGTGGAAGGCTACACCTTC
>TRBJ2-6|.|TRBV28|once
CASSPQGSGANVLTF
TGTGCCAGCTCACCTCAGGGCTCTGGGGCCAACGTCCTGACTTTC
>TRBJ2-7|TRBD1|TRBV7-9|few
CASSHSGTDYEQYF
TGTGCCAGCAGCCATTCCGGGACAGACTACGAGCAGTACTTC
>TRBJ1-1|TRBD1|TRBV28|.
CASSPPGQGVVFF
TGTGCCAGCAGTCCGCCGGGACAGGGGGTTGTTTTCTTT